This TCR beta chain derives from a study of vaccination and CD4 T cells after COVID-19. At the level of the study: Collection of post-COVID samples occurred a median roughly 110 days after diagnosis, spanning a range of 35 to 161.

In regard to this clonotype: Its antigen is as yet unknown.

Sequencing of cultured CD4+ T cell DNA used the Oncomine TCR Beta short-read assay. Using its own MiXCR run on the PCR reads, TCRdb lists one record per CDR3 protein. The sample yields fewer than 15,000 distinct CDR3 sequences, around 56% seen once. There are 16 residues in the CDR3. The trim removed 0 bases at V and 4 bases at J, leaving 0 bases unmatched. Germline CDR1 and CDR2: SEHNR and FQNEAQ (reference sequence). Treatment in this sample: roughly ten-day PBMC culture with coronavirus spike peptide pools or control peptides (ViraFEST assay). This specimen was cultured CD4+ T cells from blood, taken after SARS-CoV-2 vaccination. This chain connects TRBV7-9 to TRBJ2-2, with 12 bases fitting TRBD2. The receptor was derived from a human donor with COVID-19. The DNA of the CDR3 is TGTGCCAGCAGCTTAGCGGGACTAGCGGGCACCGGGGAGCTGTTTTTT. Amino acids: CASSLAGLAGTGELFF.